The TCR beta chain described here comes from a study of CD8 T cells in Susac syndrome. Study-wide findings and caveats: The TCR sequencing and HLA analysis in the study involved a relatively small number of individuals, as the study acknowledged.

The RNA, about 0.45 to 1 ug, was put through reverse transcription using random hexamers. Across 54 Vbeta and 13 Jbeta, TCR beta CDR3 was amplified with immunoSEQ multiplex PCR. Each CDR3 protein is one row after TCRdb ran MiXCR on the immunoSEQ multiplex PCR reads. The sample records a few hundred thousand distinct CDR3 sequences, approximately 90% being singletons. Note on this clonotype: Its target is not known.

TCR beta sequencing was performed on blood CD8+ and CD4+ T cells. Sequencing was done on a sample of CD8+ T cells from PBMCs. This receptor was taken from a human donor with multiple sclerosis.

This CDR3 is CASSPKTGSYGYTF. In DNA, the CDR3 is TGTGCCAGCAGCCCCAAGACAGGGTCCTATGGCTACACCTTC. V gene TRBV5-4 combines with J gene TRBJ1-2; TRBD1 agrees at 7 bases. Germline trimming cut 4 bases from V and 4 bases from J; bases unmatched to any gene: 7. This CDR3 is built from 14 residues. Germline values: CDR1 SGHNT, CDR2 YYREEE (reference sequence).